The 18 T cell receptor beta chains given below trace back to one sample, sequenced in a study of T-cell reconstitution after alpha-beta-depleted transplantation in children. Researchers prepared the TCRbeta library using unique molecular identifiers, the study reports. TCRdb called the PCR reads again in MiXCR, with one record for every CDR3 protein. This table has a few hundred thousand distinct CDR3 sequences, 6.6% appearing once. The sequences come from PBMCs, collected before TCRalphabeta/CD19-depleted stem cell transplant. Receptors were obtained from a boy younger than 10 with acute lymphoblastic leukemia, due to receive a stem cell transplant.

This clonotype was seen ten or more times. The CDR3 spells CASINLAGTGGEQYF. The CDR3 DNA sequence: TGTGCCAGCATAAATTTGGCCGGGACAGGGGGCGAGCAGTACTTC. V is TRBV6-1 and J is TRBJ2-7; 11 bases fit TRBD1. The CDR3 length is 15 residues. With 7 bases clipped from V and 6 bases from J, the junction kept 11 bases outside the gene matches. From germline, CDR1 is MNHNS and CDR2 SASEGT.

This clonotype was observed a few times. The chain employs TRBV3-1 and TRBJ2-7; TRBD2 agrees at 12 bases. Germline V gene sequence: CDR1 LGHDT, CDR2 YNNKEL (reference sequence). The J segment lost 9 bases and the V segment lost 4 bases, leaving 13 bases of the junction unmatched. The CDR3 consists of 16 residues. In DNA, the CDR3 is TGTGCCAGCAGCCCGAGGACTCTAGCGGGGGGGGCATGGCAGTACTTC. Its translation: CASSPRTLAGGAWQYF.

The rearrangement uses TRBV15 and TRBJ1-5; no clear D. The CDR3 runs 14 residues. The ends were cut back, 3 bases at V and 1 base at J, with 7 bases in the middle. Germline V gene data show CDR1 as LNHNV and CDR2 as YYDKDF (reference sequence). The CDR3 DNA is TGTGCCACCAGCAGCTACAACAGCAATCAGCCCCAGCATTTT. Its translation: CATSSYNSNQPQHF.

In its sample, this clonotype was seen many times. In DNA form, the CDR3 reads TGTGCCAGCAGTACCTCCGACCGGTTGATGGAGTACGAGCAGTACTTC. Translating it yields CASSTSDRLMEYEQYF. This sequence joins TRBV12-3 or TRBV12-4 and TRBJ2-7, with D unclear. The CDR3 extends over 16 amino acids. V gave up 5 bases and J gave up 4 bases, with 21 bases separating them.

J is TRBJ2-7 and V is TRBV18, with D possibly TRBD2 on 5 matching bases. In germline, CDR1 is KGHSH, CDR2 LQKENI. This CDR3 region has 14 residues. V was shortened by 1 base and J by 2 bases, with 9 bases between the two germline ends. CDR3 nucleotides: TGTGCCAGCTCACCACGACGGGAAGCCTACGAGCAGTACTTC. This gives the protein CASSPRREAYEQYF.

This chain uses TRBV19 with TRBJ2-1; unclear D gene. The CDR3 length is 14 residues. Between the trimmed V and J ends, which lost 6 bases and 7 bases, there was a span of 16 bases. The V gene's germline CDR1 is LNHDA and CDR2 SQIVND (reference sequence). The CDR3 DNA follows: TGTGCCAGTAGCATGATTTCAGGCGGAAATGAGCAGTTCTTC. It translates to CASSMISGGNEQFF.

This clonotype was recorded at least ten times. The chain recombines TRBV28 with TRBJ2-6; D uncertain. This CDR3 spans 13 amino acids. V gave up 3 bases and J gave up 4 bases, with 4 bases separating them. Germline CDR1 MDHEN, CDR2 SYDVKM. The CDR3 sequence: CASSFGGANVLTF. Here the CDR3 DNA reads TGTGCCAGCAGTTTCGGAGGGGCCAACGTCCTGACTTTC.

The chain joins TRBV20-1 to TRBJ2-7, with a weak D call TRBD1 (5 bases). V gave up 0 bases and J gave up 3 bases, with 12 bases separating them. There are 14 residues in the CDR3. The germline V gene has CDR1 DFQATT and CDR2 SNEGSKA (reference sequence). As DNA, the CDR3 is TGCAGTGCTAGAGATATCGGCAGGGTCTACGAGCAGTACTTC. Amino acid sequence: CSARDIGRVYEQYF.

This clonotype was seen a few times. One junction end does not reproduce the germline sequence, and a read error may be involved. The genes are TRBV12-3 or TRBV12-4 and TRBJ2-1; TRBD2 matches at 9 bases. The CDR3 extends over 10 amino acids. The CDR3 nucleotides are TGTGCCAGCAGTTCGGGACTAGCCAGCTTC. It translates to CASSSGLASF.

This clonotype was found many times. CDR3 coding DNA: TGTGCCAGCAGAAAACAGGGCTCCTACTACAATGAGCAGTTCTTC. Its translation is CASRKQGSYYNEQFF. The rearrangement uses TRBV6-2 or TRBV6-3 and TRBJ2-1, with D possibly matching TRBD1 (6 bases). This CDR3 contains 15 residues. CDR1 is MNHEY and CDR2 is SVGEGT in the germline V gene. Trimming removed 6 bases at V and 3 bases at J, with 15 bases between.

This clonotype was picked up many times. V and J are TRBV20-1 and TRBJ2-5; TRBD2 might be the D (5 bases). V lost 8 bases, J lost 0 bases, and 13 bases lay in between. The CDR3 is made up of 13 amino acids. Germline CDR1 DFQATT, CDR2 SNEGSKA (reference sequence). The chain's CDR3 is CSPHGRDQETQYF. CDR3 bases: TGCAGTCCCCACGGGCGGGACCAAGAGACCCAGTACTTC.

This clonotype was recorded a few times. One junction end does not reproduce the germline sequence, and a read error may be involved. The rearrangement joins TRBV7-9 to TRBJ2-5, with D possibly being TRBD2 (6 bases). Germline V gene data show CDR1 as SEHNR and CDR2 as FQNEAQ (reference sequence). CDR3 length equals 13 residues. The CDR3 coding sequence is TGTGCCATCAGCTCTCGGGAGATGGAGACCCAGTACTTC. Translation: CAISSREMETQYF.

This clonotype was counted many times. The chain has TRBV4-2 and TRBJ2-7; D tentatively reads TRBD1 or TRBD2 (5 bases each). This CDR3 is 13 amino acids long. V lost 0 bases to trimming and J lost 6 bases, with 9 bases between them. CDR1 is LGHNA and CDR2 is YNFKEQ in the germline V gene. The CDR3: CASSQDKGTEQYF. Here the CDR3 DNA reads TGTGCCAGCAGCCAAGATAAGGGGACCGAGCAGTACTTC.

This clonotype was detected many times. The chain recombines TRBV28 with TRBJ2-1; 7 nucleotides align to TRBD2. Germline V gene lookup returns CDR1 MDHEN and CDR2 SYDVKM. CDR3 length equals 13 residues. Unmatched junction bases numbered 4, after V lost 4 bases and J lost 7 bases. CDR3 in amino acids: CASSSGTMNEQFF. Here the CDR3 DNA reads TGTGCCAGCAGTTCCGGGACTATGAATGAGCAGTTCTTC.

This clonotype was counted at least ten times. The chain uses TRBV3-1 and TRBJ2-1; 8 nucleotides align to TRBD2. The CDR3 loop spans 15 amino acids. V trimming: 1 base; J trimming: 2 bases; junction bases outside the gene matches: 1. The germline V gene encodes CDR1 LGHDT and CDR2 YNNKEL (reference sequence). In DNA form, the CDR3 reads TGTGCCAGCAGCCAAGGGCGGGGGGCCTACAATGAGCAGTTCTTC. Protein sequence: CASSQGRGAYNEQFF.

This clonotype was seen ten or more times. The rearrangement links TRBV12-3 or TRBV12-4 to TRBJ2-5, with a tentative D call TRBD1 (5 bases). This CDR3 is 14 amino acids long. The V end lost 2 bases, the J end lost 2 bases, and 9 bases lay between the germline ends. The CDR3 DNA is TGTGCCAGCAGTTTAAGGCGACAGCAAGAGACCCAGTACTTC. Translating gives CASSLRRQQETQYF.

This clonotype was recorded at least ten times. No conserved phenylalanine or tryptophan ends this CDR3, so it is likely a read error. No DNA is shown, since the ends of the CDR3 on it are uncertain; the CDR3 is the one TCRdb lists. The chain carries TRBV28 and TRBJ1-5. The CDR3 is 13 amino acids in total, end residues counted. Germline values: CDR1 MDHEN, CDR2 SYDVKM. CDR3 sequence: CASSLSLLGGPSL.

This clonotype showed up many times. This sequence joins TRBV19 and TRBJ2-1; TRBD1 matches 9 bases. The CDR3 spans 15 residues. Germline CDR1 LNHDA, CDR2 SQIVND (reference sequence). V was pared by 5 bases and J by 5 bases, with 7 bases of the junction left unmatched. The DNA for the CDR3 is TGTGCCAGTAGTCTGCCCGGGACAGGGCACAATGAGCAGTTCTTC. The encoded protein is CASSLPGTGHNEQFF.